This T cell receptor beta chain was observed in a study of identifying expanded T cells in peripheral blood. Germline-derived CDR1 and CDR2 are LNHDA and SQIVND (reference sequence). V trimming: 4 bases; J trimming: 4 bases; junction bases outside the gene matches: 4. The CDR3 sequence is 16 residues long. About this clone: Its antigen is currently unknown.

General observations from the study: Over approximately two and four weeks, about 15 and 19 clones changed, versus roughly 1.1 between replicates. Across healthy donors, higher total template counts meant significantly greater approximately two-week count variance.

No infections or other immune events were documented during collection. The table came from immunoSEQ multiplex PCR; TCRdb's copy has only in-frame clones and leaves some out. The sample consists of under 110,000 clones, 87% of them appearing once. This chain connects TRBV19 to TRBJ2-3, with 14 bases matching TRBD2. The sequence came from a person aged 18 to 75 in good health. Sequences were obtained from blood. The DNA of the CDR3 is TGTGCCAGTAGTAGCGGACTAGCGGGGGGAGCAGATACGCAGTATTTT. It codes for CASSSGLAGGADTQYF. The full variable domain, rest sourced from reference TRBV19 and TRBJ2-3, is DGGITQSPKYLFRKEGQNVTLSCEQNLNHDAMYWYRQDPGQGLRLIYYSQIVNDFQKGDIAEGYSVSREKKESFPLTVTSAQKNPTAFYLCASSSGLAGGADTQYFGPGTRLTVL.